The present entry profiles one T cell receptor beta chain with its context. These data belong to a study of blood T cell repertoires in COVID-19. Assay: immunoSEQ multiplex PCR; the TCRdb copy retains only in-frame clones and omits some. The data hold tens of thousands of clones, with roughly 80% observed a single time. Trimming took 8 bases from V and 3 from J; bases not matched to a gene: 6. The CDR3 loop spans 13 amino acids. Germline assignment: CDR1 MDHEN and CDR2 SYDVKM. The chain combines TRBV28 with TRBJ1-2; 7 bases are shared with TRBD1. The TCR comes from a man aged 65 to 85 with COVID-19, enrolled during active disease. The sequenced sample consisted of peripheral blood. CDR3 in amino acids: CASLRDRYYGYTF. CDR3 nucleotide sequence: TGTGCCAGCCTGCGGGACAGATACTATGGCTACACCTTC.